This is a list of T cell receptor beta chains from one sample in a study of blood T cell repertoires in COVID-19. Sequencing was performed with immunoSEQ multiplex PCR; in TCRdb, only in-frame clones are kept and a portion is missing. Of 140,000 to 150,000 clones listed, 89% are singletons. The material sequenced was peripheral blood. The source of these receptors is a human donor in a cohort sampled during active COVID-19. Each CDR3 is given with its conserved first and last residue. The D gene is left open where the match is weak. Clone size, where shown, is once, few, many, or a class for clones that have expanded.

cdr3_nt: TGTGCCAGTCGACAAGACACTGAAGCTTTCTTT
cdr3_aa: CASRQDTEAFF
cdr3_length: 11
clone_size: NA
v_call: TRBV19
j_call: TRBJ1-1
d_call: NA

cdr3_nt: TGTGCCAGCAGCTTGGGACAGGGAACCACTGAAGCTTTCTTT
cdr3_aa: CASSLGQGTTEAFF
cdr3_length: 14
clone_size: NA
v_call: TRBV5-4
j_call: TRBJ1-1
d_call: TRBD1

cdr3_nt: TGTGCCAGCAGGCAAAACAGGGAGAATGGCTACACCTTC
cdr3_aa: CASRQNRENGYTF
cdr3_length: 13
clone_size: NA
v_call: TRBV6-5
j_call: TRBJ1-2
d_call: NA

cdr3_nt: TGTGCCAGCAGCGACCCGACTAGTTCCCACGAGCAGTACTTC
cdr3_aa: CASSDPTSSHEQYF
cdr3_length: 14
clone_size: NA
v_call: TRBV9
j_call: TRBJ2-7
d_call: NA

cdr3_nt: TGCAGTGCTAGTTTGGGGGGGAACGGGGAGCTGTTTTTT
cdr3_aa: CSASLGGNGELFF
cdr3_length: 13
clone_size: NA
v_call: TRBV20-1
j_call: TRBJ2-2
d_call: TRBD2

cdr3_nt: TGTGCCAGCAGCTTCGCCCGGGTCAGGGGATCCGAGCAGTACTTC
cdr3_aa: CASSFARVRGSEQYF
cdr3_length: 15
clone_size: NA
v_call: TRBV7-8
j_call: TRBJ2-7
d_call: NA

cdr3_nt: TGTGCCACCAGCAGGGGGACAGAATACGAGCAGTACTTC
cdr3_aa: CATSRGTEYEQYF
cdr3_length: 13
clone_size: NA
v_call: TRBV15
j_call: TRBJ2-7
d_call: TRBD1

cdr3_nt: TGTGCCAGCAGCTTGCCCGAGACAGCTAGAGGCTACACCTTC
cdr3_aa: CASSLPETARGYTF
cdr3_length: 14
clone_size: NA
v_call: TRBV5-4
j_call: TRBJ1-2
d_call: NA

cdr3_nt: TGTGCCAGCAGCTTGACGGGGACTAGAAAGGAGACCCAGTACTTC
cdr3_aa: CASSLTGTRKETQYF
cdr3_length: 15
clone_size: once
v_call: TRBV5-6
j_call: TRBJ2-5
d_call: TRBD2

cdr3_nt: TGTGCCAGCAAAGCCGGGGTGGGTTACAATGAGCAGTTCTTC
cdr3_aa: CASKAGVGYNEQFF
cdr3_length: 14
clone_size: once
v_call: TRBV6-5
j_call: TRBJ2-1
d_call: NA

cdr3_nt: TGCGCCAGCAGCCGAGAGGAGGTTAACACTGAAGCTTTCTTT
cdr3_aa: CASSREEVNTEAFF
cdr3_length: 14
clone_size: once
v_call: TRBV5-1
j_call: TRBJ1-1
d_call: NA

cdr3_nt: TGTGCCAGCAGTTACTCGCACACCAATCAGCCCCAGCATTTT
cdr3_aa: CASSYSHTNQPQHF
cdr3_length: 14
clone_size: NA
v_call: TRBV6-5
j_call: TRBJ1-5
d_call: NA

cdr3_nt: TGTGCCAGCAGCGAAACAGGGGGAACTGAAGCTTTCTTT
cdr3_aa: CASSETGGTEAFF
cdr3_length: 13
clone_size: NA
v_call: TRBV2
j_call: TRBJ1-1
d_call: TRBD1

cdr3_nt: TGTGCCAGCAGTGACCCGACAGGGGCCGGCAATCAGCCCCAGCATTTT
cdr3_aa: CASSDPTGAGNQPQHF
cdr3_length: 16
clone_size: NA
v_call: TRBV6-4
j_call: TRBJ1-5
d_call: TRBD1

cdr3_nt: TGCGCCAGCAGCCAAGGACGCGCGGAATCCACTGAAGCTTTCTTT
cdr3_aa: CASSQGRAESTEAFF
cdr3_length: 15
clone_size: NA
v_call: TRBV4-1
j_call: TRBJ1-1
d_call: NA

cdr3_nt: TGTGCTAGTGGTTTGTATAGGGGCCCGTATCAGCCCCAGCATTTT
cdr3_aa: CASGLYRGPYQPQHF
cdr3_length: 15
clone_size: NA
v_call: TRBV12-5
j_call: TRBJ1-5
d_call: NA

cdr3_nt: TGTGCCAGCAGCCCACGGACAGGGGAGGTCTACGAGCAGTACTTC
cdr3_aa: CASSPRTGEVYEQYF
cdr3_length: 15
clone_size: NA
v_call: TRBV7-9
j_call: TRBJ2-7
d_call: TRBD1

cdr3_nt: TGCGCCAGCAGCTGGACAGGGGGCCTAACCGGGGAGCTGTTTTTT
cdr3_aa: CASSWTGGLTGELFF
cdr3_length: 15
clone_size: NA
v_call: TRBV10-2
j_call: TRBJ2-2
d_call: TRBD1

cdr3_nt: TGTGCCAGCAGTGACAGGGGGCACATGAACACTGAAGCTTTCTTT
cdr3_aa: CASSDRGHMNTEAFF
cdr3_length: 15
clone_size: NA
v_call: TRBV6-1
j_call: TRBJ1-1
d_call: TRBD1

cdr3_nt: TGTGCCAGCAGTGACTCCGCGGACACCGGGGAGCTGTTTTTT
cdr3_aa: CASSDSADTGELFF
cdr3_length: 14
clone_size: once
v_call: TRBV6-4
j_call: TRBJ2-2
d_call: NA

cdr3_nt: TGCGCCAGCAAGTCGGGGACAGGGAACTATGGCTACACCTTC
cdr3_aa: CASKSGTGNYGYTF
cdr3_length: 14
clone_size: NA
v_call: TRBV5-1
j_call: TRBJ1-2
d_call: TRBD1

cdr3_nt: TGTGCCAGCAGCCCACAAGGTCCCGGGACTAGCGGGGGGGCGACAGATACGCAGTATTTT
cdr3_aa: CASSPQGPGTSGGATDTQYF
cdr3_length: 20
clone_size: NA
v_call: TRBV9
j_call: TRBJ2-3
d_call: TRBD2

cdr3_nt: TGTGCCAGCAGAAATACCGGCAGGGCGAAGGGGGATTCACCCCTCCACTTT
cdr3_aa: CASRNTGRAKGDSPLHF
cdr3_length: 17
clone_size: NA
v_call: TRBV27
j_call: TRBJ1-6
d_call: NA

cdr3_nt: TGTGCCACCAGCAGAGCCCCGACTATCCCTAACTCAGATACGCAGTATTTT
cdr3_aa: CATSRAPTIPNSDTQYF
cdr3_length: 17
clone_size: NA
v_call: TRBV15
j_call: TRBJ2-3
d_call: NA

cdr3_nt: TGTGCCAGCAGCATACAAGCTAACTATGGCTACACCTTC
cdr3_aa: CASSIQANYGYTF
cdr3_length: 13
clone_size: NA
v_call: TRBV27
j_call: TRBJ1-2
d_call: NA

cdr3_nt: TGTGCCAGCAGTGGGACTGGGAGGGAGACCCAGTACTTC
cdr3_aa: CASSGTGRETQYF
cdr3_length: 13
clone_size: NA
v_call: TRBV12-3/TRBV12-4
j_call: TRBJ2-5
d_call: NA

cdr3_nt: TGTGCCAGCAGCTACAGGGAGACTGAAGCTTTCTTT
cdr3_aa: CASSYRETEAFF
cdr3_length: 12
clone_size: NA
v_call: TRBV9
j_call: TRBJ1-1
d_call: NA

cdr3_nt: TGCGCCAGCAGCTTGCTCATGACGGGGAACACTGAAGCTTTCTTT
cdr3_aa: CASSLLMTGNTEAFF
cdr3_length: 15
clone_size: NA
v_call: TRBV5-1
j_call: TRBJ1-1
d_call: NA

cdr3_nt: TGTGCCAGTAGACGGGACACGCGACGTACGCAGTATTTT
cdr3_aa: CASRRDTRRTQYF
cdr3_length: 13
clone_size: NA
v_call: TRBV19
j_call: TRBJ2-3
d_call: NA

cdr3_nt: TGTGCCACCAGCAGCGACAGGGGACAAACCGGGGAGCTGTTTTTT
cdr3_aa: CATSSDRGQTGELFF
cdr3_length: 15
clone_size: many
v_call: TRBV15
j_call: TRBJ2-2
d_call: TRBD1

cdr3_nt: TGTGCCAGCAGCGTAGTAACAACCCGTGTCCATGAGCAGTTCTTC
cdr3_aa: CASSVVTTRVHEQFF
cdr3_length: 15
clone_size: NA
v_call: TRBV9
j_call: TRBJ2-1
d_call: NA

cdr3_nt: TGTGCCAGCAGCCCAGGACAAGGAACCAGCTCACCCCTCCACTTT
cdr3_aa: CASSPGQGTSSPLHF
cdr3_length: 15
clone_size: NA
v_call: TRBV7-9
j_call: TRBJ1-6
d_call: NA

cdr3_nt: TGTGCCAGCAGTGAAGTCGGATGGGCACAGACCCAGTACTTC
cdr3_aa: CASSEVGWAQTQYF
cdr3_length: 14
clone_size: NA
v_call: TRBV6-1
j_call: TRBJ2-5
d_call: NA

cdr3_nt: TGTGCCAGCAGTTTACAGGGTTTCACTGAAGCTTTCTTT
cdr3_aa: CASSLQGFTEAFF
cdr3_length: 13
clone_size: NA
v_call: TRBV2
j_call: TRBJ1-1
d_call: NA

cdr3_nt: TGCGCCAGCAGGTTCGGCCTAGACCCCTACAATGAGCAGTTCTTC
cdr3_aa: CASRFGLDPYNEQFF
cdr3_length: 15
clone_size: NA
v_call: TRBV5-1
j_call: TRBJ2-1
d_call: NA

cdr3_nt: TGTGCCAGCAGCTTAACTGGGCTACCCGACTACAATGAGCAGTTCTTC
cdr3_aa: CASSLTGLPDYNEQFF
cdr3_length: 16
clone_size: NA
v_call: TRBV7-3
j_call: TRBJ2-1
d_call: NA

cdr3_nt: TGTGCCAGCAGCGTAGGGATTAGCGGGGGGTTCGCAGATACGCAGTATTTT
cdr3_aa: CASSVGISGGFADTQYF
cdr3_length: 17
clone_size: NA
v_call: TRBV9
j_call: TRBJ2-3
d_call: TRBD2